The TCR beta chain described here comes from a study of siplizumab effects on memory and regulatory T cells. TCR templates numbering 75,000 to 100,000 were assayed per sample. Repertoires were generated with immunoSEQ multiplex PCR, while TCRdb's copy carries only in-frame clones and drops some. The table shows 120,000 or so clones, with approximately 92% occurring only once. Study conclusions and caveats: Mappable alloreactive CD4+ clones averaged 68.8% Treg-derived with siplizumab versus around 27% in controls. Both greater diversity than memory cells and a major contribution to the alloresponse seemed to characterize naive T cells.

With respect to this clone: Its target is unknown.

The clonotype was recovered from a human donor in good health. The source material was CD4+ T cells sorted from blood.

The CDR3 DNA reads as TGTGCCAGCAGCAAGGGGCAGGGCTGGGATACGCAGTATTTT. This encodes CASSKGQGWDTQYF. The chain combines TRBV7-7 with TRBJ2-3, with D perhaps TRBD1 (5 bases). V lost 5 bases and J lost 6, with 15 bases in between. The CDR3 is made up of 14 amino acids. Germline CDR1 SSHAT, CDR2 FNYEAQ (reference sequence).